Below, one TCR beta chain is given with its context. The table came from immunoSEQ multiplex PCR; TCRdb's copy has only in-frame clones and leaves some out. Of 30,000 to 45,000 clones in the sample, around 83% were seen once. This specimen belongs to a study of graft-versus-host responses after intestinal transplantation. This CDR3 is 14 amino acids long. Germline V gives CDR1 MNHEY, CDR2 SVGAGI. J gave up 6 bases and V 2 bases, and 7 bases lay outside the gene matches. The material sequenced was PBMCs, taken 1070 days after transplant. This sequence originates from a human patient who received an intestinal transplant, so some T cells may come from the graft donor. This chain connects TRBV6-5 to TRBJ2-7; 7 positions agree with TRBD1. The CDR3 DNA is TGTGCCAGCAGTTACACAGGGGTACAAGGCGAGCAGTACTTC. Its protein is CASSYTGVQGEQYF.